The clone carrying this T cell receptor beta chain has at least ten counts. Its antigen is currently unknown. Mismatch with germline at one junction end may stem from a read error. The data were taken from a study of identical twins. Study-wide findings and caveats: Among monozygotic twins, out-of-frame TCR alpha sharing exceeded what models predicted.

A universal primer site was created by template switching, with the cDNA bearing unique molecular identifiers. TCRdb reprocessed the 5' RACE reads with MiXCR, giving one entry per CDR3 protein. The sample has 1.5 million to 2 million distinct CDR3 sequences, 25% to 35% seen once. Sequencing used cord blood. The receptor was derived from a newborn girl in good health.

CDR3 loop: CASSSRQGGNEQFF. CDR3 in DNA: TGTGCCAGCAGCTCACGACAGGGGGGAAATGAGCAGTTCTTC. The rearrangement joins TRBV5-1 to TRBJ2-1; 9 bases are a match to TRBD1. This CDR3 contains 14 residues. From germline, CDR1 is SGHRS and CDR2 YFSETQ.